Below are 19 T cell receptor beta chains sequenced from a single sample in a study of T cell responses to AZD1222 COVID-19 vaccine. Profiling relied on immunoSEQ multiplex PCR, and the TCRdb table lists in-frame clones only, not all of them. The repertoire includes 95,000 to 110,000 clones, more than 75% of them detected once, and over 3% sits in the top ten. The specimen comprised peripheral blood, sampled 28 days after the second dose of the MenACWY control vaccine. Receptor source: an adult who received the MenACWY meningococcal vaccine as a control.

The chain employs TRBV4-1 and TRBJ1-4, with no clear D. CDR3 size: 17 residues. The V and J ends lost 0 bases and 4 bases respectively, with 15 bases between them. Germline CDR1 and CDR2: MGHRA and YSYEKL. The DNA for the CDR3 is TGCGCCAGCAGCCAAGAGGGTACTGTCGGGATTAATGAAAAACTGTTTTTT. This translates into CASSQEGTVGINEKLFF.

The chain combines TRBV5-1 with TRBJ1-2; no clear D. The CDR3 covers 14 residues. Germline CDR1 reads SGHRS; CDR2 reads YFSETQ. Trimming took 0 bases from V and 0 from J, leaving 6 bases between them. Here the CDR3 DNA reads TGCGCCAGCAGCTTGGAGCCAGCTAACTATGGCTACACCTTC. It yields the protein CASSLEPANYGYTF.

The CDR3 loop is CASFRTSVVETQYF. In DNA, the CDR3 is TGTGCCAGCTTTAGGACTAGCGTCGTGGAGACCCAGTACTTC. The chain links TRBV5-6 to TRBJ2-5; 9 bases fit TRBD2. V gave up 7 bases and J gave up 5 bases; unmatched junction bases: 9. The germline V gene has CDR1 SGHDT and CDR2 YYEEEE. This CDR3 spans 14 amino acids. The variable domain in full, completed from reference TRBV5-6 and TRBJ2-5, reads DAGVTQSPTHLIKTRGQQVTLRCSPKSGHDTVSWYQQALGQGPQFIFQYYEEEERQRGNFPDRFSGHQFPNYSSELNVNALLLGDSALYLCASFRTSVVETQYFGPGTRLLVL.

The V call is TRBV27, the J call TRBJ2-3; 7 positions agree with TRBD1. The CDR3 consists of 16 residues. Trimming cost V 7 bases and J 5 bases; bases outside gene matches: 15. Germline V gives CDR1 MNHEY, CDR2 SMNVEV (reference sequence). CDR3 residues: CASNLGDRSSLDTQYF. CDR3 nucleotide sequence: TGTGCCAGCAACTTGGGGGACAGATCGAGTTTAGATACGCAGTATTTT.

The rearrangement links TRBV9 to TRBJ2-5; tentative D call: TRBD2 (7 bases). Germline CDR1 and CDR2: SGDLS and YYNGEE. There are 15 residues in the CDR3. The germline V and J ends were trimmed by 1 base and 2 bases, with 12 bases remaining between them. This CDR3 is CASSVFGGRQETQYF. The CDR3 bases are TGTGCCAGCAGCGTATTCGGGGGGCGGCAAGAGACCCAGTACTTC.

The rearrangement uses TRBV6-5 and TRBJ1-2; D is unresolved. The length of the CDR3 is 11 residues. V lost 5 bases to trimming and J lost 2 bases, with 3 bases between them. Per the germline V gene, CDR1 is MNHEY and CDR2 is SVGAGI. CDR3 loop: CASSTNYGYTF. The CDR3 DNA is TGTGCCAGCAGTACAAACTATGGCTACACCTTC.

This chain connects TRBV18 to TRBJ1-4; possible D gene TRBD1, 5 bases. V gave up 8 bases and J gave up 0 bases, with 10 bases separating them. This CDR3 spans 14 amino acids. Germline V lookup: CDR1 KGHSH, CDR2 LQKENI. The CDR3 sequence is CASRTRATNEKLFF. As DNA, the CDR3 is TGTGCCAGCAGAACCAGGGCAACTAATGAAAAACTGTTTTTT.

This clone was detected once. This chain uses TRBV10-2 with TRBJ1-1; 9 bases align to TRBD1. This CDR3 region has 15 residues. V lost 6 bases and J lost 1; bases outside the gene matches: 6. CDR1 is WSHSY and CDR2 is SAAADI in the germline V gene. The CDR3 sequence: CASRTGQGKNTEAFF. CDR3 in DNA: TGCGCCAGCAGAACTGGACAGGGGAAGAACACTGAAGCTTTCTTT.

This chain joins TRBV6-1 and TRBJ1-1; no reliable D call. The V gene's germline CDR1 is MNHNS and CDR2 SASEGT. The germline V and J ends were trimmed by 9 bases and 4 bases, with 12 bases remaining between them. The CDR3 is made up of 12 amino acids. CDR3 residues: CASTRQVTEAFF. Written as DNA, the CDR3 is TGTGCCAGTACCCGCCAGGTCACTGAAGCTTTCTTT.

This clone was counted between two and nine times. CDR3 residues: CASSPPGLGYGYTF. The DNA of the CDR3 is TGTGCCAGCTCACCACCGGGACTTGGCTATGGCTACACCTTC. The chain has TRBV18 and TRBJ1-2; D perhaps matches TRBD1 (5 bases). The ends were cut back, 0 bases at V and 4 bases at J, with 9 bases in the middle. The CDR3 has 14 amino acids. CDR1 is KGHSH and CDR2 is LQKENI in the germline V gene.

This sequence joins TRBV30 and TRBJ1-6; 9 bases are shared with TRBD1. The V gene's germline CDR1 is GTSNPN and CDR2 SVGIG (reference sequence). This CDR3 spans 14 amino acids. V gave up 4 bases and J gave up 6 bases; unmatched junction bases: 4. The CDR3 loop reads CAWNRQGGNSPLHF. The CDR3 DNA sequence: TGTGCCTGGAATCGACAGGGGGGTAATTCACCCCTCCACTTT. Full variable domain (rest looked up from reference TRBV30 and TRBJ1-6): SQTIHQWPATLVQPVGSPLSLECTVEGTSNPNLYWYRQAAGRGLQLLFYSVGIGQISSEVPQNLSASRPQDRQFILSSKKLLLSDSGFYLCAWNRQGGNSPLHFGNGTRLTVT.

CDR3 bases: TGTGCCAGCAGTTTCTCCTGGACTGGAGAGAGCACAGATACGCAGTATTTT. Protein: CASSFSWTGESTDTQYF. This rearrangement joins TRBV11-3 to TRBJ2-3; D possibly corresponds to TRBD2 (5 bases). Trimming took off 6 bases at V and 0 bases at J, with 19 bases between the two ends. The CDR3 is 17 amino acids. Germline CDR1 SGHNT, CDR2 YENEEA.

CDR3 DNA sequence: TGTGCCAGCAGCACGGGGACATCTCAAGAGACCCAGTACTTC. This gives the protein CASSTGTSQETQYF. V gene TRBV5-4 combines with J gene TRBJ2-5, with D possibly matching TRBD1 (6 bases). The length of the CDR3 is 14 residues. V was clipped by 4 bases and J by 2 bases, with 12 bases between them. CDR1 is SGHNT, CDR2 YYREEE, per germline (reference sequence).

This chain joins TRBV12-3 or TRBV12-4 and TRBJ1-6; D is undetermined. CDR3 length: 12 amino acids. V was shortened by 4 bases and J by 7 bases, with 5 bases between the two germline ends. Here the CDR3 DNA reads TGTGCCAGCAGTTCTTCCAATTCACCCCTCCACTTT. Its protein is CASSSSNSPLHF.

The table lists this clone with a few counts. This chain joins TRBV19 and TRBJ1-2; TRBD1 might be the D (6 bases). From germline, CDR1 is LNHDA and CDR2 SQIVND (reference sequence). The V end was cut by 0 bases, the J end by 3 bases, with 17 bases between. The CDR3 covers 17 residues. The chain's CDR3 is CASSIEGRGAEDYGYTF. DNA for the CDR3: TGTGCCAGTAGTATAGAGGGACGGGGGGCCGAAGACTATGGCTACACCTTC.

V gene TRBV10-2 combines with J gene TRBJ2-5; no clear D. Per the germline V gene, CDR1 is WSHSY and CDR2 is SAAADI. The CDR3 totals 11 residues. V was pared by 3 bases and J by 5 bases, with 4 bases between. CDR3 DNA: TGCGCCAGCAGTGAATGGGAGACCCAGTACTTC. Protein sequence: CASSEWETQYF.

The CDR3 sequence is CASSELLGPLEEQYF. The CDR3 region has the DNA TGTGCCAGCAGTGAGCTGTTGGGGCCTCTGGAAGAGCAGTACTTC. The rearrangement uses TRBV2 and TRBJ2-7; TRBD1 might be the D (5 bases). The ends were cut back, 3 bases at V and 7 bases at J, with 19 bases in the middle. Germline CDR1 is SNHLY and CDR2 is FYNNEI. This CDR3 is 15 amino acids long.

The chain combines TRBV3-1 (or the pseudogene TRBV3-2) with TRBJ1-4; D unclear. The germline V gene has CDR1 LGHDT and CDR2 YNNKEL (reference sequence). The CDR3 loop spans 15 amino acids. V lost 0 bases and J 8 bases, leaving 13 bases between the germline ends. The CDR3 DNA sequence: TGTGCCAGCAGCCAAGATATAGGGTCGGGGGAAAAACTGTTTTTT. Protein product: CASSQDIGSGEKLFF.

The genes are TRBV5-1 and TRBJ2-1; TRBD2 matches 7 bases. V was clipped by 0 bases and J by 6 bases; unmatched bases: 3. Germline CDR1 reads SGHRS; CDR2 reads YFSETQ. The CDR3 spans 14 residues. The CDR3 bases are TGCGCCAGCAGCTTGGATGCTAGCGGCAATGAGCAGTTCTTC. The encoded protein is CASSLDASGNEQFF.